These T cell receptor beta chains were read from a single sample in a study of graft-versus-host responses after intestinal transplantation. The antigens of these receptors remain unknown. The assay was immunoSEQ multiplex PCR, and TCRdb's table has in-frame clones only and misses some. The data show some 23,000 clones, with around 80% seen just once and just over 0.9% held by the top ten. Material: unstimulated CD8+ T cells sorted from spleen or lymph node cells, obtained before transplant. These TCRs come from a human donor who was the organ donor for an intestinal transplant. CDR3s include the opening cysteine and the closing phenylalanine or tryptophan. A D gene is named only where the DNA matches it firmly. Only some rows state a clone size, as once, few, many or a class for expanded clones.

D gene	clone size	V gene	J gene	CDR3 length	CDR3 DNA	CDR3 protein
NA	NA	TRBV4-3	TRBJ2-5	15	TGCGCCAGCAGCCGAAGCGGCAGTGGCCGGGAGACCCAGTACTTC	CASSRSGSGRETQYF
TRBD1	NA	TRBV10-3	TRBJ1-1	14	TGTGCCATCAGCACAGGGGCGGGGAACACTGAAGCTTTCTTT	CAISTGAGNTEAFF
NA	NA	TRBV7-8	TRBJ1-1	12	TGTGCCAGCAGCTTTGAGAACACTGAAGCTTTCTTT	CASSFENTEAFF
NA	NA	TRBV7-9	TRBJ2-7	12	TGTGCCAGCAGCCCTAACTCCTACGAGCAGTACTTC	CASSPNSYEQYF
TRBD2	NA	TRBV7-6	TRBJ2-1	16	TGTGCCAGCAGCTTAGGTTTACGGGGGGCCTACAATGAGCAGTTCTTC	CASSLGLRGAYNEQFF
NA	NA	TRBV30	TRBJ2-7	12	TGTGCCTGGAGTGTGGGACCAGACGAGCAGTACTTC	CAWSVGPDEQYF
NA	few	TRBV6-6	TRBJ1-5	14	TGTGCCAGCAGCCAGTGGGGGGGGAATCAGCCCCAGCATTTT	CASSQWGGNQPQHF
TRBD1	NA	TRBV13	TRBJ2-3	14	TGTGCCAGCAGCAATCGACAGGGTACAGATACGCAGTATTTT	CASSNRQGTDTQYF
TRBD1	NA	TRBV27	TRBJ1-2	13	TGTGCCAGCGCTATGGGACAGGGTATTGGCTACACCTTC	CASAMGQGIGYTF
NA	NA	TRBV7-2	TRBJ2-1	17	TGTGCCAGCAGCTTTTCCCCGACAGAAAATATGTACAATGAGCAGTTCTTC	CASSFSPTENMYNEQFF
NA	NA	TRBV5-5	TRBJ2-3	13	TGTGCCAGCAGCTTGTCTGGGGGAGATACGCAGTATTTT	CASSLSGGDTQYF
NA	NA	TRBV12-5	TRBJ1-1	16	TGTGCTAGTGCCTTGGAGGTGGCAGGGCCTTTTGCTGAAGCTTTCTTT	CASALEVAGPFAEAFF
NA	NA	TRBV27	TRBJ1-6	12	TGTGCCAGCACCTCAGACTTGGGTTCCCTCCACTTT	CASTSDLGSLHF
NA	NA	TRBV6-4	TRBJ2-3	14	TGTGCCAGCAGTGACGGGGGTGAGACAGATACGCAGTATTTT	CASSDGGETDTQYF
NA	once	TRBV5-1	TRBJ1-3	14	TGCGCCAGCAGCTTGGACAACTCTGGAAACACCATATATTTT	CASSLDNSGNTIYF
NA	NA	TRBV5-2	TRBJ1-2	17	TGTGCCAGCGAATATTTTCGAGGAGTACGAAAGACCTATGGCTACACCTTC	CASEYFRGVRKTYGYTF
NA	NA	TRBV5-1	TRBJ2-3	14	TGCGCCAGCAGCTGGATGGGTGTTGATGGTACGCAGTATTTT	CASSWMGVDGTQYF
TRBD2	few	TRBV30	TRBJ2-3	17	TGTGCCTGGAGTGTACGTAGCGGGGGGGGCCCGGCTGCCACGCAGTATTTT	CAWSVRSGGGPAATQYF
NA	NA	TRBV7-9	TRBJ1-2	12	TGTGCCAGCAGCTTAGGAGGAACTGGCTACACCTTC	CASSLGGTGYTF
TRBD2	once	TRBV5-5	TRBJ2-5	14	TGTGCCAGCAGCTTATGGACTAGCGGGGAGACCCAGTACTTC	CASSLWTSGETQYF
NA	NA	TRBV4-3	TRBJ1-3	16	TGCGCCAGCAGCCAAGATGGGGGAGGGTCCGGAAACACCATATATTTT	CASSQDGGGSGNTIYF
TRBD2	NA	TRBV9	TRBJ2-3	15	TGTGCCAGCAGCGTAACTAGCGGCATCACAGATACGCAGTATTTT	CASSVTSGITDTQYF
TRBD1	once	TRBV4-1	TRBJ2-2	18	TGCGCCAGCAGCCGAAAGAGGAACGAACAGGGGGCAAACGGGGAGCTGTTTTTT	CASSRKRNEQGANGELFF
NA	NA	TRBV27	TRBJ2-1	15	TGTGCCAGCAGTCACCTAGCGTTCGCCTACAATGAGCAGTTCTTC	CASSHLAFAYNEQFF
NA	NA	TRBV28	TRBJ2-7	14	TGTGCCAGCAGGCCGATAGCTGAAACCTACGAGCAGTACTTC	CASRPIAETYEQYF
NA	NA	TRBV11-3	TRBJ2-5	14	TGTGCCAGCAGCTTAGCCAGGGAGCAAGAGACCCAGTACTTC	CASSLAREQETQYF